These 21 T cell receptor beta chains were sequenced from one sample in a study of cytomegalovirus exposure and HLA in healthy donors. PCR employed 60 Vbeta and 13 Jbeta primers. Sequencing was performed with immunoSEQ multiplex PCR; in TCRdb, only in-frame clones are kept and a portion is missing. The sample includes over 100,000 clones, 75% to 80% of them seen just once. The sample was PBMCs. These receptors all come from a male donor in good health and CMV-seronegative.

The gene calls are TRBV9 and TRBJ2-3; unclear D gene. Germline V lookup: CDR1 SGDLS, CDR2 YYNGEE. This CDR3 has 12 residues. With 3 bases removed from V and 1 base from J, the gap between germline ends came to 3 bases. In DNA, the CDR3 is TGTGCCAGCAGCGGGCGCACAGATACGCAGTATTTT. This translates into CASSGRTDTQYF.

The chain uses TRBV30 and TRBJ1-4; a possible D gene is TRBD1 (6 bases). The CDR3 is made up of 14 amino acids. V dropped 3 bases and J dropped 4 bases, with 12 bases sitting between them. The germline CDR1 and CDR2 sequences are GTSNPN and SVGIG (reference sequence). The CDR3 DNA reads as TGTGCCTGGAGCGAGGACAGCTTTAATGAAAAACTGTTTTTT. Its translation is CAWSEDSFNEKLFF.

The V call is TRBV9, the J call TRBJ2-3, with D unresolved. The CDR3 contains 13 residues. From germline, CDR1 is SGDLS and CDR2 YYNGEE. Trimming shortened V by 0 bases and J by 1 base, and 3 bases separated the two germline ends. In nucleotides, the CDR3 is TGTGCCAGCAGCGTAGAGCGCACAGATACGCAGTATTTT. Its translation is CASSVERTDTQYF. Drawing the rest from reference TRBV9 and TRBJ2-3, the complete variable domain is DSGVTQTPKHLITATGQRVTLRCSPRSGDLSVYWYQQSLDQGLQFLIQYYNGEERAKGNILERFSAQQFPDLHSELNLSSLELGDSALYFCASSVERTDTQYFGPGTRLTVL.

The rearrangement links TRBV25-1 to TRBJ1-1; 9 bases are a match to TRBD1. The CDR3 contains 17 residues. The junction had 8 bases not matched to a gene; V was cut back by 2 bases and J by 1 base. Germline V gene lookup returns CDR1 MGHDK and CDR2 SYGVNS. CDR3 region: CASSERDRVGSNTEAFF. The DNA of the CDR3 is TGTGCCAGCAGTGAAAGGGACAGGGTTGGTTCGAACACTGAAGCTTTCTTT.

The CDR3 coding sequence is TGTGCCAGCAGCGTTGGGACAGGATATCAGCCCCAGCATTTT. Protein: CASSVGTGYQPQHF. The chain links TRBV9 to TRBJ1-5, with 8 bases matching TRBD1. V shed 2 bases, J shed 5 bases, and the junction held 3 bases outside the gene matches. The CDR3 is made up of 14 amino acids. CDR1 and CDR2 (germline): SGDLS, YYNGEE.

This clone showed up just once. The chain recombines TRBV9 with TRBJ2-2, with TRBD1 identical over 12 bases. This CDR3 comprises 16 residues. The germline CDR1 and CDR2 sequences are SGDLS and YYNGEE. Germline trimming cut 4 bases from V and 7 bases from J; bases unmatched to any gene: 8. The CDR3 here is CASSRGGQGAVGELFF. The CDR3 DNA sequence: TGTGCCAGCAGCAGAGGGGGACAGGGGGCCGTCGGGGAGCTGTTTTTT.

As DNA, the CDR3 is TGTGCCAGCAGCCAAGATGCGGGACGGGGGGAAAAACTGTTTTTT. It codes for CASSQDAGRGEKLFF. This chain uses TRBV14 with TRBJ1-4, with D perhaps TRBD1 (5 bases). Germline CDR1 is SGHDN and CDR2 is FVKESK. Trimming pared 0 bases from V and 8 bases from J, leaving 13 bases between. This CDR3 has 15 amino acids. Filled out from reference TRBV14 and TRBJ1-4, the complete variable domain reads EAGVTQFPSHSVIEKGQTVTLRCDPISGHDNLYWYRRVMGKEIKFLLHFVKESKQDESGMPNNRFLAERTGGTYSTLKVQPAELEDSGVYFCASSQDAGRGEKLFFGSGTQLSVL.

This rearrangement joins TRBV9 to TRBJ1-2; no firm D call. Germline CDR1 reads SGDLS; CDR2 reads YYNGEE. This CDR3 has 16 residues. V was cut by 0 bases and J by 4 bases, with 16 bases left in between. This CDR3 is CASSVGPFRESYGYTF. The CDR3 DNA is TGTGCCAGCAGCGTAGGTCCGTTCCGGGAGAGCTATGGCTACACCTTC. The entire variable domain, with the rest obtained from reference TRBV9 and TRBJ1-2, is as follows: DSGVTQTPKHLITATGQRVTLRCSPRSGDLSVYWYQQSLDQGLQFLIQYYNGEERAKGNILERFSAQQFPDLHSELNLSSLELGDSALYFCASSVGPFRESYGYTFGSGTRLTVV.

The chain combines TRBV18 with TRBJ2-3; maybe TRBD2 (6 bases). Germline CDR1 and CDR2: KGHSH and LQKENI. Trimming removed 1 base at V and 6 bases at J, with 8 bases between. This CDR3 comprises 13 residues. The CDR3 spells CASSPLAGDTQYF. The CDR3 coding sequence is TGTGCCAGCTCACCACTGGCGGGGGATACGCAGTATTTT.

V gene TRBV5-1 combines with J gene TRBJ1-4; tentatively, D is TRBD1 (6 bases). Trimming pared 4 bases from V and 0 bases from J, leaving 13 bases between. The germline V gene has CDR1 SGHRS and CDR2 YFSETQ. CDR3 length: 16 residues. This CDR3 is CASSPQGSATNEKLFF. The CDR3 DNA follows: TGCGCCAGCAGCCCCCAGGGGTCCGCAACTAATGAAAAACTGTTTTTT.

This rearrangement joins TRBV7-2 to TRBJ1-2; D perhaps matches TRBD1 (5 bases). V lost 5 bases and J lost 6, with 19 bases in between. CDR1 is SGHTA, CDR2 FQGNSA, per germline. The CDR3 runs 15 residues. In DNA form, the CDR3 reads TGTGCCAGCAGCCCCCGGCGGGAGAGGGGACATGGCTACACCTTC. Its translation is CASSPRRERGHGYTF.

V gene TRBV5-1 combines with J gene TRBJ2-5; 8 nucleotides agree with TRBD2. The CDR3 has 15 amino acids. Germline CDR1 is SGHRS and CDR2 is YFSETQ. V lost 10 bases to trimming and J lost 3 bases; unmatched junction nucleotides: 14. CDR3 nucleotides: TGCGCCCCCCTCGACGGGGGGGCGCTTGAAGAGACCCAGTACTTC. It yields the protein CAPLDGGALEETQYF.

J is TRBJ2-7 and V is TRBV11-3; D uncertain. This CDR3 region has 13 residues. In germline, CDR1 is SGHNT, CDR2 YENEEA. V was clipped by 3 bases and J by 6 bases, with 12 bases between them. This chain's CDR3 is CASSLSGNGEQYF. DNA for the CDR3: TGTGCCAGCAGCTTGTCAGGTAACGGCGAGCAGTACTTC. The variable domain in full, completed from reference TRBV11-3 and TRBJ2-7, reads EAGVVQSPRYKIIEKKQPVAFWCNPISGHNTLYWYLQNLGQGPELLIRYENEEAVDDSQLPKDRFSAERLKGVDSTLKIQPAELGDSAVYLCASSLSGNGEQYFGPGTRLTVT.

This clone has a handful of counts. The gene calls are TRBV4-3 and TRBJ1-2; TRBD1 matches 8 bases. CDR1 is LGHNA and CDR2 is YSLEER in the germline V gene. CDR3 length: 15 residues. The V and J ends lost 2 bases and 4 bases, in that order; junction bases with no gene match: 6. This chain's CDR3 is CASSQPRTGCYGYTF. CDR3 in DNA: TGCGCCAGCAGCCAACCCCGGACAGGGTGCTATGGCTACACCTTC.

The gene calls are TRBV4-3 and TRBJ2-7; 7 bases line up with TRBD2. Trimming removed 1 base from V and 3 bases from J; junction bases left unmatched: 6. Germline CDR1 and CDR2: LGHNA and YSLEER. This CDR3 has 15 amino acids. The CDR3 DNA follows: TGCGCCAGCAGCCAAGCCCGGGACTACCTCTACGAGCAGTACTTC. It specifies CASSQARDYLYEQYF.

This clone occurred once. The rearrangement uses TRBV10-3 and TRBJ2-4, with TRBD2 matching over 14 bases. V was pared by 0 bases and J by 0 bases, with 7 bases of the junction left unmatched. The CDR3 sequence is 20 residues long. CDR1 and CDR2 (germline): ENHRY, SYGVKD. CDR3 amino acids: CAISESRLAGGELAKNIQYF. The CDR3 DNA reads TGTGCCATCAGTGAGTCCCGACTAGCGGGGGGGGAACTAGCCAAAAACATTCAGTACTTC.

The chain combines TRBV4-1 with TRBJ2-1; 7 bases line up with TRBD2. V lost 2 bases and J lost 0; bases outside the gene matches: 7. The CDR3 contains 17 residues. The germline gives CDR1 MGHRA, CDR2 YSYEKL. The CDR3 coding sequence is TGCGCCAGCAGCCAATCCGGGGGGACTGGCTCCTACAATGAGCAGTTCTTC. It is translated as CASSQSGGTGSYNEQFF.

V gene TRBV11-3 combines with J gene TRBJ1-1; 7 nucleotides line up with TRBD1. The CDR3 runs to 15 residues. V trimming: 6 bases; J trimming: 4 bases; junction bases outside the gene matches: 11. From germline, CDR1 is SGHNT and CDR2 YENEEA. This CDR3 is CASRKDREGATEAFF. CDR3 DNA: TGTGCCAGCAGGAAAGACCGGGAGGGGGCCACTGAAGCTTTCTTT.

V is TRBV5-1 and J is TRBJ2-2; the D is unclear. Germline CDR1 reads SGHRS; CDR2 reads YFSETQ. The CDR3 covers 17 residues. V was shortened by 0 bases and J by 0 bases, with 12 bases between the two germline ends. The CDR3 DNA reads as TGCGCCAGCAGCTTGGATTGGCTGAGCGCGAACACCGGGGAGCTGTTTTTT. It yields the protein CASSLDWLSANTGELFF. Full variable domain (remainder filled in from reference TRBV5-1 and TRBJ2-2): KAGVTQTPRYLIKTRGQQVTLSCSPISGHRSVSWYQQTPGQGLQFLFEYFSETQRNKGNFPGRFSGRQFSNSRSEMNVSTLELGDSALYLCASSLDWLSANTGELFFGEGSRLTVL.

This sequence joins TRBV27 and TRBJ2-7; 8 bases align to TRBD2. CDR1 is MNHEY and CDR2 is SMNVEV in the germline V gene (reference sequence). There are 18 residues in the CDR3. Trimming removed 5 bases from V and 0 bases from J; junction bases left unmatched: 15. The CDR3 DNA reads TGTGCCAGCAGTCTGAGTGGTATGAGCGGGGGCCCCTCCTACGAGCAGTACTTC. It specifies CASSLSGMSGGPSYEQYF.

The rearrangement uses TRBV7-2 and TRBJ2-7; 9 nucleotides agree with TRBD2. With V trimmed by 4 bases and J by 3 bases, 7 bases remained unmatched. This CDR3 is built from 15 residues. Germline loops: CDR1 SGHTA, CDR2 FQGNSA. The CDR3 bases are TGTGCCAGCAGCTCCGTGGGCGGGGGGGACTACGAGCAGTACTTC. It specifies CASSSVGGGDYEQYF.